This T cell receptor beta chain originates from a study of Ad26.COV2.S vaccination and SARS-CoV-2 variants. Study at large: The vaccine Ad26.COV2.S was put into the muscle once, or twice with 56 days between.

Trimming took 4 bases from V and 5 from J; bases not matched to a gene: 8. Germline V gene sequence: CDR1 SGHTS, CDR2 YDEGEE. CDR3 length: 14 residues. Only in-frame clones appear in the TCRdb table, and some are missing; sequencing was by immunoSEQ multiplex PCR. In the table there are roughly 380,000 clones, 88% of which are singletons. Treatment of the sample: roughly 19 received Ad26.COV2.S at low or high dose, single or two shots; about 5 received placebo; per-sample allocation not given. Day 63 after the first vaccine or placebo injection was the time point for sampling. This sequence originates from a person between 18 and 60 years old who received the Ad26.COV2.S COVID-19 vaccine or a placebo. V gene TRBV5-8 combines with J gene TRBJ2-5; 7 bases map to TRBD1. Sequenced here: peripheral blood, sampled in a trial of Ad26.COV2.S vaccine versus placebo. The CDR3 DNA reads TGTGCCAGCAGCCCCTGGACAGGAGCGGAGACCCAGTACTTC. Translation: CASSPWTGAETQYF. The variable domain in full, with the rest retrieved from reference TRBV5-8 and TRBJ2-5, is EAGVTQSPTHLIKTRGQQATLRCSPISGHTSVYWYQQALGLGLQFLLWYDEGEERNRGNFPPRFSGRQFPNYSSELNVNALELEDSALYLCASSPWTGAETQYFGPGTRLLVL.